Below are 10 T cell receptor beta chains sequenced from a single sample in a study of blood T cell repertoires in COVID-19. The data were produced by immunoSEQ multiplex PCR, yet TCRdb's version contains in-frame clones alone and is incomplete. The table shows fewer than 350,000 clones, with 88% occurring only once. Sequencing was done on a sample of PBMCs or T cells enriched from blood (not recorded which). Source of these receptors: an older woman in a cohort exposed to, infected with or recovered from COVID-19 (not recorded which).

The V call is TRBV14, the J call TRBJ1-5, with D uncertain. This CDR3 region has 17 residues. Germline lookup yields CDR1 SGHDN and CDR2 FVKESK. V lost 4 bases, J lost 2 bases, and 18 bases lay in between. CDR3 loop: CASSPLKTPFRNQPQHF. CDR3 DNA sequence: TGTGCCAGCAGCCCCCTCAAGACACCCTTTCGCAATCAGCCCCAGCATTTT.

The gene calls are TRBV28 and TRBJ2-7; 11 bases are shared with TRBD2. The V gene end was trimmed by 7 bases and the J gene end by 2 bases; junction bases not matched to a gene: 10. CDR1 MDHEN and CDR2 SYDVKM come from the germline V gene. This CDR3 region has 16 residues. CDR3 loop: CASITSGSGVTYEQYF. The CDR3 nucleotides are TGTGCCAGCATTACTAGCGGGAGCGGGGTAACCTACGAGCAGTACTTC.

The chain links TRBV6-5 to TRBJ1-1; 7 bases align to TRBD1. Trimming removed 3 bases from V and 1 base from J; junction bases left unmatched: 5. Per germline, CDR1 MNHEY and CDR2 SVGAGI. The CDR3 consists of 15 residues. The CDR3 loop reads CASSYKGGGNTEAFF. The CDR3, as DNA: TGTGCCAGCAGTTATAAAGGGGGCGGGAACACTGAAGCTTTCTTT.

This rearrangement joins TRBV19 to TRBJ1-1; D may be TRBD1 (5 bases). CDR3 length: 14 residues. Trimming shortened V by 2 bases and J by 6 bases, and 13 bases separated the two germline ends. CDR1 is LNHDA and CDR2 is SQIVND in the germline V gene (reference sequence). This CDR3 is CASSIQGIRAEAFF. CDR3 nucleotide sequence: TGTGCCAGTAGTATACAGGGTATTAGAGCTGAAGCTTTCTTT.

The rearrangement links TRBV9 to TRBJ2-1; 7 bases map to TRBD2. J was trimmed by 10 bases and V by 2 bases; bases with no gene match: 12. The CDR3 has 15 residues. Germline CDR1 is SGDLS and CDR2 is YYNGEE. The CDR3 loop is CASSVGGRAEGEQFF. For the CDR3, the DNA is TGTGCCAGCAGCGTGGGGGGGAGGGCCGAGGGGGAGCAGTTCTTC.

The chain uses TRBV7-8 and TRBJ2-1, with a possible D match to TRBD2 (5 bases). V lost 2 bases and J lost 6, with 20 bases in between. The CDR3 is 17 amino acids. Germline lookup yields CDR1 SGHVS and CDR2 FQNEAQ. The CDR3 loop is CASSLTGGASWVNEQFF. The CDR3 nucleotides are TGTGCCAGCAGCTTAACTGGAGGTGCGAGTTGGGTCAATGAGCAGTTCTTC.

The chain links TRBV29-1 to TRBJ2-1; 12 nucleotides agree with TRBD2. V lost 5 bases to trimming and J lost 3 bases; unmatched junction nucleotides: 11. The length of the CDR3 is 17 residues. CDR1 SQVTM and CDR2 ANQGSEA come from the germline V gene. The CDR3 is CSVPSRRLAGDYNEQFF. CDR3 DNA: TGCAGCGTTCCAAGCCGGAGACTAGCGGGAGACTACAATGAGCAGTTCTTC.

The CDR3 spells CASRTSGQGFHEQYF. The DNA for the CDR3 is TGTGCCAGCAGGACCTCGGGACAGGGGTTCCACGAGCAGTACTTC. The V gene is TRBV28, the J gene TRBJ2-7; 10 bases line up with TRBD1. Germline CDR1 and CDR2: MDHEN and SYDVKM. The V segment lost 6 bases and the J segment 5 bases; nucleotides outside the gene matches: 10. The CDR3 contains 15 residues.

Here the CDR3 reads CASSPSGTSGRKYF. CDR3 coding DNA: TGTGCCAGCTCACCGTCCGGGACTAGCGGGAGAAAGTACTTC. The rearrangement uses TRBV18 and TRBJ2-7; 14 bases map to TRBD2. Germline V gene sequence: CDR1 KGHSH, CDR2 LQKENI. The CDR3 contains 14 residues. The ends lost 3 bases at V and 11 bases at J; junction bases unmatched: 6.

This chain connects TRBV7-6 to TRBJ2-7, with 8 positions matching TRBD1. Germline CDR1 reads SGHVS; CDR2 reads FNYEAQ. Trimming at V came to 5 bases and at J to 2 bases, leaving 5 bases not matched to a gene. The CDR3 totals 14 residues. The CDR3 DNA follows: TGTGCCAGCAGCCAACCGGGACAGGCCTACGAGCAGTACTTC. As protein: CASSQPGQAYEQYF.